These 26 T cell receptor beta chains originate from one sample sequenced in a study of shared clonotypes between healthy human individuals (TCRdb year 2020). The protocol used for the library was the immunoSEQ multiplex PCR assay. Here the immuneACCESS table is served through TCRdb, limited to in-frame sequences with V and J called. Missing clones are a known gap in these copies; in checked studies unresolved V genes cover under half, and the rest lacks a known reason. The table for this sample lists approximately 530,000 clones; around 95% of them were counted only once. The ten largest clones capture about 0.06% of the sample. Sequenced input: naive CD4+ T cells sorted from blood. What the cell subset or site label conveys for this sample: CD45RA+ positively selected. The receptor set was obtained from a woman aged 25 to 39 in good health.

The table lists this clone with a count of one. Distinct nucleotide sequences in the sample also encode this CDR3. The rearrangement uses TRBV11-3 and TRBJ1-1; no definite D call. This CDR3 region has 13 residues. CDR1 SGHNT and CDR2 YENEEA come from the germline V gene. V was cut by 5 bases and J by 1 base, with 8 bases left in between. The CDR3 region is CASSLSGNTEAFF. For the CDR3, the DNA is TGTGCCAGCAGCCTAAGTGGGAACACTGAAGCTTTCTTT.

The rearrangement uses TRBV19 and TRBJ2-3; D is unresolved. The CDR3 runs to 10 residues. V shed 4 bases and J shed 9 bases, with 5 bases lying between them. Germline CDR1 reads LNHDA; CDR2 reads SQIVND (reference sequence). The CDR3 here is CASSSGTQYF. The CDR3 region has the DNA TGTGCCAGTAGTAGTGGAACGCAGTATTTT.

This rearrangement joins TRBV18 to TRBJ1-2; the D gene is possibly TRBD1 (6 bases). V dropped 0 bases and J dropped 6 bases, with 17 bases sitting between them. CDR3 length: 16 amino acids. CDR1 and CDR2 from the germline V gene are KGHSH and LQKENI. The CDR3 protein is CASSPPKGTKGDGYTF. In DNA form, the CDR3 reads TGTGCCAGCTCACCACCGAAGGGGACAAAAGGCGATGGCTACACCTTC.

This rearrangement joins TRBV5-8 to TRBJ2-3; tentatively, D is TRBD2 (5 bases). CDR3 size: 14 residues. CDR1 SGHTS and CDR2 YDEGEE come from the germline V gene. Trimming pared 0 bases from V and 2 bases from J, leaving 7 bases between. CDR3 sequence (DNA): TGTGCCAGCAGCTTGGGCGGGCTCACAGATACGCAGTATTTT. Protein product: CASSLGGLTDTQYF.

The V and J genes are TRBV6-5 and TRBJ1-1; D possibly corresponds to TRBD1 (6 bases). V was trimmed by 3 bases and J by 0 bases, leaving 11 bases between them. The CDR3 spans 15 residues. Germline V lookup: CDR1 MNHEY, CDR2 SVGAGI. CDR3 sequence (DNA): TGTGCCAGCAGTTATTTACAGGGAATGAACACTGAAGCTTTCTTT. Translating it yields CASSYLQGMNTEAFF.

The chain has TRBV15 and TRBJ2-3, with 9 bases matching TRBD1. Per the germline V gene, CDR1 is LNHNV and CDR2 is YYDKDF (reference sequence). Unmatched junction bases numbered 6, after V lost 3 bases and J lost 2 bases. The CDR3 totals 16 residues. The chain's CDR3 is CATSSHRGLITDTQYF. The CDR3 DNA is TGTGCCACCAGCAGTCACAGGGGGCTTATCACAGATACGCAGTATTTT. Filled out from reference TRBV15 and TRBJ2-3, the complete variable domain reads DAMVIQNPRYQVTQFGKPVTLSCSQTLNHNVMYWYQQKSSQAPKLLFHYYDKDFNNEADTPDNFQSRRPNTSFCFLDIRSPGLGDTAMYLCATSSHRGLITDTQYFGPGTRLTVL.

The chain couples TRBV15 to TRBJ2-1; 13 nucleotides line up with TRBD2. Trimming took 8 bases from V and 7 from J; bases not matched to a gene: 11. CDR3 size: 16 residues. Germline V gives CDR1 LNHNV, CDR2 YYDKDF (reference sequence). The CDR3 coding sequence is TGTGCCACCGCCTGGGGGGCGGGACTAGCGGGGAATGAGCAGTTCTTC. This encodes CATAWGAGLAGNEQFF.

This chain connects TRBV6-1 to TRBJ2-3; D is unresolved. The CDR3 is 15 residues long. V was pared by 7 bases and J by 1 base, with 15 bases between. Germline assignment: CDR1 MNHNS and CDR2 SASEGT. As DNA, the CDR3 is TGTGCCAGCACCGAAAGAGGCACCCGCACAGATACGCAGTATTTT. It specifies CASTERGTRTDTQYF.

This clone has just one count. The rearrangement links TRBV18 to TRBJ2-2; 9 bases are shared with TRBD1. Germline V gives CDR1 KGHSH, CDR2 LQKENI. The CDR3 length is 16 residues. Germline trimming cut 3 bases from V and 1 base from J; bases unmatched to any gene: 3. The chain's CDR3 is CASSPGTGMNTGELFF. DNA for the CDR3: TGTGCCAGCTCACCTGGGACAGGGATGAACACCGGGGAGCTGTTTTTT. Supplemented by reference TRBV18 and TRBJ2-2, the full variable domain reads NAGVMQNPRHLVRRRGQEARLRCSPMKGHSHVYWYRQLPEEGLKFMVYLQKENIIDESGMPKERFSAEFPKEGPSILRIQQVVRGDSAAYFCASSPGTGMNTGELFFGEGSRLTVL.

This sequence joins TRBV19 and TRBJ1-4; D unresolved. The ends were cut back, 6 bases at V and 4 bases at J, with 15 bases in the middle. The germline CDR1 and CDR2 sequences are LNHDA and SQIVND (reference sequence). The CDR3 is 15 amino acids. CDR3 protein: CASRYRPGLNEKLFF. CDR3 sequence (DNA): TGTGCCAGTAGGTACCGCCCCGGTCTTAATGAAAAACTGTTTTTT.

This chain uses TRBV5-1 with TRBJ2-7; 12 bases match TRBD2. The CDR3 length is 16 residues. CDR1 is SGHRS, CDR2 YFSETQ, per germline. J was trimmed by 1 base and V by 6 bases; bases with no gene match: 8. This chain's CDR3 is CASTRTSGTPSYEQYF. The DNA of the CDR3 is TGCGCCAGCACCCGGACTAGCGGGACCCCTTCCTACGAGCAGTACTTC.

This clone came up once. The chain joins TRBV2 to TRBJ2-7; tentative D call: TRBD1 (6 bases). The CDR3 is 15 amino acids. Germline-derived CDR1 and CDR2 are SNHLY and FYNNEI. V gave up 4 bases and J gave up 1 base, with 14 bases separating them. This CDR3 reads CASSGITGLSYEQYF. As DNA, the CDR3 is TGTGCCAGCAGTGGAATCACAGGGCTATCCTACGAGCAGTACTTC.

The chain uses TRBV9 and TRBJ2-1; D possibly corresponds to TRBD2 (6 bases). The CDR3 loop spans 16 amino acids. The germline V gene has CDR1 SGDLS and CDR2 YYNGEE. With 0 bases removed from V and 2 bases from J, the gap between germline ends came to 12 bases. The CDR3 loop is CASSVVPEGPYNEQFF. CDR3 nucleotide sequence: TGTGCCAGCAGCGTAGTTCCGGAGGGCCCCTACAATGAGCAGTTCTTC.

CDR3 region: CASRPKGAYEQYF. The CDR3 DNA is TGTGCCAGCAGGCCTAAGGGCGCCTACGAGCAGTACTTC. J is TRBJ2-5 and V is TRBV6-5; no firm D call. The end of the DNA is better explained by TRBJ2-7, so the J call may be wrong. The CDR3 runs to 13 residues. The germline V gene encodes CDR1 MNHEY and CDR2 SVGAGI.

The genes are TRBV10-3 and TRBJ1-1, with D possibly matching TRBD1 (6 bases). The V and J ends lost 6 bases and 1 base respectively, with 18 bases between them. There are 16 residues in the CDR3. Germline CDR1 and CDR2: ENHRY and SYGVKD. CDR3 nucleotides: TGTGCCATCAGCCACGGACAGAGCTGGGAGAACACTGAAGCTTTCTTT. This codes for CAISHGQSWENTEAFF.

The gene calls are TRBV2 and TRBJ1-1, with TRBD1 as a possible D gene (5 bases). V was pared by 6 bases and J by 4 bases, with 12 bases between. Germline V lookup: CDR1 SNHLY, CDR2 FYNNEI. The CDR3 consists of 13 residues. The CDR3 is CASSRQPGTEAFF. In DNA, the CDR3 is TGTGCCAGCAGCAGACAGCCGGGCACTGAAGCTTTCTTT. Full variable domain (outside the CDR3, taken from reference TRBV2 and TRBJ1-1): EPEVTQTPSHQVTQMGQEVILRCVPISNHLYFYWYRQILGQKVEFLVSFYNNEISEKSEIFDDQFSVERPDGSNFTLKIRSTKLEDSAMYFCASSRQPGTEAFFGQGTRLTVV.

The chain recombines TRBV30 with TRBJ1-5; maybe TRBD1 (6 bases). V was cut by 2 bases and J by 5 bases, with 10 bases left in between. Germline CDR1 reads GTSNPN; CDR2 reads SVGIG (reference sequence). The CDR3 has 13 residues. This chain's CDR3 is CAWSTAGDQPQHF. CDR3 nucleotides: TGTGCCTGGAGTACGGCAGGGGATCAGCCCCAGCATTTT.

J is TRBJ2-7 and V is TRBV5-6; 13 nucleotides agree with TRBD2. J gave up 6 bases and V 6 bases, and 9 bases lay outside the gene matches. CDR3 length equals 15 residues. Germline CDR1 is SGHDT and CDR2 is YYEEEE. CDR3 region: CASTRRTSGRSEQYF. The CDR3, as DNA: TGTGCCAGCACCCGACGGACTAGCGGGAGATCCGAGCAGTACTTC.

The CDR3 sequence is CASSLAVWANTGELFF. DNA of the CDR3: TGTGCCAGCAGCTTAGCGGTGTGGGCGAACACCGGGGAGCTGTTTTTT. The chain couples TRBV11-2 to TRBJ2-2; D ambiguous. The CDR3 covers 16 residues. Trimming took 1 base from V and 0 from J, leaving 9 bases between them. The germline CDR1 and CDR2 sequences are SGHAT and FQNNGV.

The V and J genes are TRBV4-1 and TRBJ2-3; 9 positions match TRBD2. The CDR3 is made up of 16 amino acids. Per germline, CDR1 MGHRA and CDR2 YSYEKL. J was trimmed by 2 bases and V by 1 base; bases with no gene match: 4. The CDR3, as DNA: TGCGCCAGCAGCCAAGGGCTAGCGGGAATCACAGATACGCAGTATTTT. Amino acid sequence: CASSQGLAGITDTQYF.

The chain couples TRBV5-1 to TRBJ1-4; D may be TRBD1 (6 bases). Germline assignment: CDR1 SGHRS and CDR2 YFSETQ. V lost 4 bases to trimming and J lost 3 bases, with 16 bases between them. The CDR3 runs 16 residues. Written as DNA, the CDR3 is TGCGCCAGCAGCGACATCCAGGGGAAGCCTAATGAAAAACTGTTTTTT. Translated: CASSDIQGKPNEKLFF.

The gene calls are TRBV5-1 and TRBJ2-2; D perhaps matches TRBD2 (6 bases). The CDR3 contains 14 residues. Germline CDR1 SGHRS, CDR2 YFSETQ. V lost 4 bases and J lost 3, with 10 bases in between. The CDR3 nucleotides are TGCGCCAGCAGCACGGGACTGTACACCGGGGAGCTGTTTTTT. Translated: CASSTGLYTGELFF.

This chain connects TRBV20-1 to TRBJ1-1, with a possible D match to TRBD1 (5 bases). CDR1 and CDR2 from the germline V gene are DFQATT and SNEGSKA (reference sequence). This CDR3 is 11 amino acids long. Deletions cut 5 bases from V and 11 bases from J, with 15 bases between. The CDR3: CSAGGDAWAFF. The CDR3 region has the DNA TGCAGTGCTGGGGGGGACGCGTGGGCTTTCTTT.

This clone was observed a handful of times. The rearrangement uses TRBV28 and TRBJ1-1; D ambiguous. V was pared by 6 bases and J by 7 bases, with 12 bases between. This CDR3 comprises 12 residues. Germline lookup yields CDR1 MDHEN and CDR2 SYDVKM. This CDR3 reads CASRWVVGEAFF. The CDR3 nucleotides are TGTGCCAGCAGGTGGGTTGTGGGTGAAGCTTTCTTT. Full variable domain (outside the CDR3, taken from reference TRBV28 and TRBJ1-1): DVKVTQSSRYLVKRTGEKVFLECVQDMDHENMFWYRQDPGLGLRLIYFSYDVKMKEKGDIPEGYSVSREKKERFSLILESASTNQTSMYLCASRWVVGEAFFGQGTRLTVV.

The chain joins TRBV28 to TRBJ1-5; D is perhaps TRBD1 (6 bases). Trimming removed 5 bases at V and 6 bases at J, with 17 bases between. In germline, CDR1 is MDHEN, CDR2 SYDVKM. The CDR3 has 15 amino acids. The CDR3 nucleotides are TGTGCCAGCAGTCTATACAGGGAGAGAGGTCAGCCCCAGCATTTT. Its protein is CASSLYRERGQPQHF.

V and J are TRBV9 and TRBJ1-4, with 10 bases that match TRBD1. Unmatched junction bases numbered 5, after V lost 3 bases and J lost 0 bases. The CDR3 spans 17 residues. Germline V gene sequence: CDR1 SGDLS, CDR2 YYNGEE. CDR3: CASSGPGTGATNEKLFF. For the CDR3, the DNA is TGTGCCAGCAGCGGTCCCGGGACAGGGGCAACTAATGAAAAACTGTTTTTT.